The T cell receptor beta chain under discussion was sequenced for a study of blood T cell repertoires in COVID-19. Study background: Samples of COVID-19 (acute and convalescent) were obtained from the United States, Italy and Spain. Sources were T cells, B-cell-depleted T cells, or PBMCs; the material itself was cDNA or gDNA.

The table lists this clone with many counts. As originally analysed: Reference gene primer amplification gave estimated nucleated cell counts. TCRdb's table, derived via immunoSEQ multiplex PCR, lists solely in-frame clones and lacks some. That table gives V, J and clone size, and the DNA gave D and trimming. The sample has approximately 82,000 clones, roughly 80% seen once; the top ten hold approximately 39%. V was trimmed by 5 bases and J by 3 bases, leaving 11 bases between them. The CDR3 is made up of 13 amino acids. Germline assignment: CDR1 SQVTM and CDR2 ANQGSEA. The receptor comes from a woman in her seventies with acute or convalescent COVID-19. What was sequenced was peripheral blood. The chain links TRBV29-1 to TRBJ1-5, with no clear D. CDR3 in amino acids: CSVSDGNNQPQHF. The CDR3 DNA is TGCAGCGTTTCCGACGGGAACAATCAGCCCCAGCATTTT.